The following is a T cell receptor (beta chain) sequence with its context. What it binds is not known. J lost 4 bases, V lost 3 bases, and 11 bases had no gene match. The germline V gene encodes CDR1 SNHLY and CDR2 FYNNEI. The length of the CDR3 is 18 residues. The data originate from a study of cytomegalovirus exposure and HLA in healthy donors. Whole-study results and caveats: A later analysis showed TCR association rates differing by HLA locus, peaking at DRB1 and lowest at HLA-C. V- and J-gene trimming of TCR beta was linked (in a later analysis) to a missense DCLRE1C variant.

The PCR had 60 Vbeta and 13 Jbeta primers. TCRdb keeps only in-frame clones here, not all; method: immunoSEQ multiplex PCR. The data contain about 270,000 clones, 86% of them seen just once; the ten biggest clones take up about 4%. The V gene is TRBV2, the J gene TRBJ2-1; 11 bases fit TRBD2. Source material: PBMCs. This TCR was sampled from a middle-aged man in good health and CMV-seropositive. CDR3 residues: CASSDIGLAGGRYNEQFF. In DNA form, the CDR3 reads TGTGCCAGCAGTGATATAGGCCTAGCGGGAGGTAGATACAATGAGCAGTTCTTC.